What follows is one T cell receptor (beta chain) and its context. Profiled with immunoSEQ multiplex PCR; TCRdb holds only in-frame clones, not every one. Here the sample spans 110,000 or so clones, about 88% being singletons. These data are taken from a study of blood T cell repertoires in COVID-19. On the study more broadly: PBMCs, B-cell-depleted T cells, or T cells provided the cDNA or gDNA that made up the material.

This CDR3 contains 18 residues. Between the trimmed V and J ends, which lost 2 bases and 7 bases, there was a span of 21 bases. From germline, CDR1 is KGHSH and CDR2 LQKENI. This chain links TRBV18 with TRBJ1-6, with no clear D. Sequenced sample: peripheral blood. This receptor was taken from a woman between 65 and 79 years old who had recovered from COVID-19. The CDR3 loop is CASSPKFNLEGGNSPLHF. The CDR3 DNA reads TGTGCCAGCTCACCAAAGTTTAACCTCGAGGGAGGGAATTCACCCCTCCACTTT.